The 15 T cell receptor beta chains listed next were all sequenced from one sample in a study of blood T cell repertoires in COVID-19. Here immunoSEQ multiplex PCR was the method, and the copy in TCRdb shows in-frame clones only, minus some. Among 470,000 or so clones, 70% to 90% were seen once, and the ten largest hold 3.2%. Sample: peripheral blood. Every receptor here comes from a human donor in a cohort sampled during active COVID-19.

The chain links TRBV9 to TRBJ2-7, with D possibly being TRBD2 (6 bases). Germline V gene sequence: CDR1 SGDLS, CDR2 YYNGEE. V was shortened by 0 bases and J by 6 bases, with 19 bases between the two germline ends. The CDR3 extends over 16 amino acids. CDR3 residues: CASSVANSPGVGEQYF. CDR3 nucleotides: TGTGCCAGCAGCGTAGCTAACAGCCCGGGGGTCGGCGAGCAGTACTTC.

This chain joins TRBV30 and TRBJ2-3, with D uncertain. V lost 0 bases and J lost 0, with 7 bases in between. Germline CDR1 and CDR2: GTSNPN and SVGIG (reference sequence). CDR3 length: 14 residues. The CDR3 DNA is TGTGCCTGGAGTGTACTTCCTAGCACAGATACGCAGTATTTT. Translating gives CAWSVLPSTDTQYF. Using reference TRBV30 and TRBJ2-3 for the parts outside the CDR3, the full variable domain is SQTIHQWPATLVQPVGSPLSLECTVEGTSNPNLYWYRQAAGRGLQLLFYSVGIGQISSEVPQNLSASRPQDRQFILSSKKLLLSDSGFYLCAWSVLPSTDTQYFGPGTRLTVL.

Points on this clone: Relative to the germline gene, one junction end is altered; a read error may explain this. V gene TRBV19 combines with J gene TRBJ2-2, with 10 positions matching TRBD1. CDR1 and CDR2 (germline): LNHDA, SQIVND (reference sequence). The CDR3 is made up of 16 amino acids. The CDR3 DNA follows: TGTGCCAGTCGGCCCCGGGGACAGGGGAACCCCGGGGAGCTGTTTTTT. Its protein product is CASRPRGQGNPGELFF.

The chain joins TRBV29-1 to TRBJ2-2, with 15 nucleotides matching TRBD2. CDR1 is SQVTM and CDR2 is ANQGSEA in the germline V gene. The CDR3 covers 14 residues. V lost 6 bases to trimming and J lost 8 bases; unmatched junction nucleotides: 4. The CDR3 bases are TGCAGCGTGAGGACTAGCGGGAGGGAAGGGGAGCTGTTTTTT. Translated, it gives CSVRTSGREGELFF.

The chain employs TRBV30 and TRBJ1-4, with D tentatively TRBD1 (5 bases). The germline gives CDR1 GTSNPN, CDR2 SVGIG (reference sequence). Trimming cost V 7 bases and J 2 bases, with 14 bases left between them. This CDR3 is 14 amino acids long. CDR3 region: CASRRQTTNEKLFF. CDR3 bases: TGTGCCTCTCGACGACAGACTACTAATGAAAAACTGTTTTTT. The variable domain in full, with the rest retrieved from reference TRBV30 and TRBJ1-4, is SQTIHQWPATLVQPVGSPLSLECTVEGTSNPNLYWYRQAAGRGLQLLFYSVGIGQISSEVPQNLSASRPQDRQFILSSKKLLLSDSGFYLCASRRQTTNEKLFFGSGTQLSVL.

The CDR3 region is CASSYEGLARGETQYF. The DNA for the CDR3 is TGTGCCAGCAGTTACGAAGGACTAGCGAGGGGGGAGACCCAGTACTTC. The rearrangement links TRBV6-6 to TRBJ2-5; 9 bases align to TRBD2. The CDR3 runs 16 residues. V was pared by 2 bases and J by 5 bases, with 9 bases of the junction left unmatched. Germline CDR1 reads MNHNY; CDR2 reads SVGAGI (reference sequence).

The table lists this clone with a count of one. This chain uses TRBV4-3 with TRBJ1-1, with D possibly being TRBD1 (5 bases). This CDR3 has 15 amino acids. Germline V gene lookup returns CDR1 LGHNA and CDR2 YSLEER. Trimming shortened V by 0 bases and J by 1 base, and 9 bases separated the two germline ends. The CDR3: CASSQEYRPNTEAFF. The CDR3 DNA reads as TGCGCCAGCAGCCAAGAATACAGGCCGAACACTGAAGCTTTCTTT.

The chain recombines TRBV25-1 with TRBJ1-6; maybe TRBD1 (5 bases). The CDR3 loop spans 14 amino acids. CDR1 and CDR2 from the germline V gene are MGHDK and SYGVNS. V dropped 4 bases and J dropped 11 bases, with 15 bases sitting between them. The CDR3 DNA follows: TGTGCCAGCAGTGTAATGGGGGAGGTGCCACCCCTCCACTTT. Translating gives CASSVMGEVPPLHF.

This clone has only one observation. CDR3 coding DNA: TGTGCCAGCAGTTTATTCAGCAATCAGCCCCAGCATTTT. It specifies CASSLFSNQPQHF. The rearrangement links TRBV6-4 to TRBJ1-5; D is undetermined. The germline CDR1 and CDR2 sequences are MRHNA and SNTAGT. The CDR3 sequence is 13 residues long. The V end was cut by 5 bases, the J end by 1 base, with 6 bases between.

The chain carries TRBV5-8 and TRBJ1-5; D unresolved. This CDR3 spans 15 amino acids. The V end was cut by 4 bases, the J end by 5 bases, with 16 bases between. Germline V gene data show CDR1 as SGHTS and CDR2 as YDEGEE. Written as DNA, the CDR3 is TGTGCCAGCAGCATGGGAGTTGGTGTGGATCAGCCCCAGCATTTT. Translation gives CASSMGVGVDQPQHF.

V and J are TRBV11-3 and TRBJ2-2; D remains ambiguous. Germline V lookup: CDR1 SGHNT, CDR2 YENEEA. The V end lost 0 bases, the J end lost 0 bases, and 11 bases lay between the germline ends. The CDR3 is 17 amino acids. CDR3 sequence reads: CASSLEARRSNTGELFF. The CDR3 nucleotides read TGTGCCAGCAGCTTAGAAGCGAGGAGATCGAACACCGGGGAGCTGTTTTTT. The whole variable domain, remainder taken from reference TRBV11-3 and TRBJ2-2, is EAGVVQSPRYKIIEKKQPVAFWCNPISGHNTLYWYLQNLGQGPELLIRYENEEAVDDSQLPKDRFSAERLKGVDSTLKIQPAELGDSAVYLCASSLEARRSNTGELFFGEGSRLTVL.

The count of this clone is one. V and J are TRBV30 and TRBJ1-1; possibly TRBD1 for D (5 bases). V was cut by 5 bases and J by 5 bases, with 15 bases left in between. This CDR3 spans 13 amino acids. CDR1 and CDR2 (germline): GTSNPN, SVGIG (reference sequence). CDR3 protein: CAWLERGGTEAFF. The CDR3 region has the DNA TGTGCCTGGTTGGAACGGGGGGGAACTGAAGCTTTCTTT.

This clone appeared a few times. V usage is TRBV5-1 and J usage is TRBJ2-3; D remains ambiguous. This CDR3 region has 14 residues. Germline CDR1 reads SGHRS; CDR2 reads YFSETQ. V lost 0 bases, J lost 2 bases, and 7 bases lay in between. This CDR3 is CASSLEANTDTQYF. CDR3 coding DNA: TGCGCCAGCAGCTTGGAAGCCAACACAGATACGCAGTATTTT.

This clone has just one count. This chain uses TRBV12-3 or TRBV12-4 with TRBJ1-1; D ambiguous. CDR3 size: 13 residues. The V gene lost 1 base and the J gene lost 5 bases, with 8 bases spanning the gap. CDR3 protein: CASSLVGGTEAFF. The CDR3 nucleotides read TGTGCCAGCAGTTTAGTTGGAGGAACTGAAGCTTTCTTT.

The gene calls are TRBV5-1 and TRBJ2-3; 9 nucleotides align to TRBD2. Germline lookup yields CDR1 SGHRS and CDR2 YFSETQ. This CDR3 contains 14 residues. Trimming at V came to 4 bases and at J to 0 bases, leaving 0 bases not matched to a gene. Here the CDR3 DNA reads TGCGCCAGCAGCACTAGCGGGAGCACAGATACGCAGTATTTT. Its protein is CASSTSGSTDTQYF. Filled out from reference TRBV5-1 and TRBJ2-3, the complete variable domain reads KAGVTQTPRYLIKTRGQQVTLSCSPISGHRSVSWYQQTPGQGLQFLFEYFSETQRNKGNFPGRFSGRQFSNSRSEMNVSTLELGDSALYLCASSTSGSTDTQYFGPGTRLTVL.